The rows below give T cell receptor beta chains drawn from one sample of a study of beta chain features in type 1 diabetes. Here immunoSEQ multiplex PCR was the method, and the copy in TCRdb shows in-frame clones only, minus some. The top ten hold around 0.45% of the sample, which has almost 350,000 clones, less than 10% seen once. Specimen: central memory CD4+ T cells from blood. The receptors here all came from a woman aged 18-35 years in good health. CDR3s leave out the opening cysteine and the closing phenylalanine or tryptophan.

TRBV28	TRBJ1-1	ASSLGGRKTEAF
TRBV2	TRBJ2-5	ASRLGQGGETQY
TRBV15	TRBJ2-3	ATSRGGGAPNTDTQY
TRBV7-9	TRBJ1-1	ASSLEVGSEAF
TRBV12-5	TRBJ2-2	ASGTSGSTGELF
TRBV19	TRBJ2-7	ASSISLSDQGSYEQY
TRBV7-2	TRBJ2-7	ASSFSGATAYEQY
TRBV7-9	TRBJ1-1	ASSLRRGLNTEAF
TRBV28	TRBJ2-5	ASSSTRRGASETQY
TRBV19	TRBJ2-7	ASSIGQGRSEQY
TRBV18	TRBJ2-7	ASSHPGTPRGEQY
TRBV18	TRBJ2-3	ASSLAGGTDTQY
TRBV10-3	TRBJ2-1	AISESKWEGRDEQF
TRBV7-9	TRBJ2-5	ASSLQGGFETQY
TRBV7-9	TRBJ2-5	ASSTLPGLAEETQY
TRBV18	TRBJ1-1	ASSPGRNTEAF
TRBV5-5	TRBJ2-5	ASSLVPIQETQY
TRBV5-6	TRBJ1-3	ASSSTGASGNTIY
TRBV4-2	TRBJ2-1	ASSQALTSQGHNEQF
TRBV9	TRBJ1-2	ASSVSPDTGFDGYT
TRBV9	TRBJ2-5	ASSVTGKETQY
TRBV4-3	TRBJ2-7	ASSQETGTSLSFYEQY
TRBV28	TRBJ1-1	ASIIGVNTEAF
TRBV7-6	TRBJ2-7	ASSPRLAGGRYEQY
TRBV11-1	TRBJ2-5	ASSLSSTPGQETQY